The present T cell receptor (beta chain) was sequenced within a study of T cells after yellow fever vaccination. 5'RACE template switching produced TCR cDNA carrying a universal primer site and UMIs. MiXCR, run by TCRdb on the 5' RACE reads, gives a single entry per CDR3 protein. This sample has about 370,000 distinct CDR3 sequences, with roughly 11% found just once. Broader study findings: Few clonotypes appeared in both CD4 and CD8 compartments. Any FACS-sorted repertoire could hold abundant clonotypes that contaminate it from the bulk population.

CDR3 length: 13 amino acids. Germline lookup yields CDR1 SGHKS and CDR2 YYEKEE (reference sequence). Trimming removed 4 bases from V and 1 base from J, with 7 bases in between. This clonotype was picked up many times. Its antigen remains unidentified. The input for sequencing was PBMCs, taken on the day of the first yellow fever vaccination. The V gene is TRBV5-5, the J gene TRBJ2-3; D is perhaps TRBD1 (6 bases). The clonotype comes from a man aged 18 to 29 who received the YFV17D yellow fever vaccine. CDR3 sequence reads: CASSGGRTDTQYF. Here the CDR3 DNA reads TGTGCCAGCAGCGGGGGCCGCACAGATACGCAGTATTTT.